This TCR beta chain was found in a study of CD8+ T cells in alopecia areata. Across the whole study: At a dose of 5 to 10 mg twice daily, oral tofacitinib was given to treated patients. Tofacitinib lasted 6 to 18 months, then 6 months off drug. Findings and caveats of the study: Higher clonality than in normal scalp was seen in lesional scalp, especially alopecia totalis/universalis.

Germline lookup yields CDR1 GTSNPN and CDR2 SVGIG (reference sequence). Trimming left V 4 bases short and J 4 bases short, with 14 bases between. The CDR3 contains 14 residues. A FACSAria was used to sort CD4+ and CD8+ T cells. These cells came from PBMCs. On this clone: Its antigen is unidentified.

RNA was isolated and reverse transcribed to cDNA, the sequencing template. Assay used: immunoSEQ multiplex PCR; TCRdb lists only in-frame clones, some missing. This table has 110,000 to 150,000 clones, roughly 64% appearing once. This sequence was found in a human donor with alopecia areata. This chain links TRBV30 with TRBJ1-5; D might be TRBD1 (6 bases). The material sequenced was CD4+ T cells sorted from blood, taken at week 0. CDR3 region: CAWNHGQTNQPQHF. As DNA, the CDR3 is TGTGCCTGGAATCACGGACAGACAAATCAGCCCCAGCATTTT.